The clone carrying this T cell receptor (beta chain) was detected only a few times. Its antigen is as yet unknown. This entry is derived from a study of T cells after yellow fever vaccination. Study-wide results and limits: Reappearing after the booster were most of the clones from primary vaccination (less than 97% CD4, about 88% CD8).

CDR3 length equals 15 residues. Germline lookup yields CDR1 SGHRS and CDR2 YFSETQ. The V segment lost 1 base and the J segment 5 bases; nucleotides outside the gene matches: 7. Each CDR3 protein is one row after TCRdb ran MiXCR on the 5' RACE reads. The table records some 340,000 distinct CDR3 sequences, approximately 12% of them present only once. Specimen: CD4+ T cells sorted from PBMCs, collected 45 days after the yellow fever booster vaccination. The chain is built from TRBV5-1 and TRBJ2-5; 8 bases are shared with TRBD1. The receptor's source is a man aged 18-30 years who received the YFV17D yellow fever vaccine. The CDR3 spells CASSLLTGGEETQYF. CDR3 coding DNA: TGCGCCAGCAGCTTGTTAACAGGGGGAGAGGAGACCCAGTACTTC.